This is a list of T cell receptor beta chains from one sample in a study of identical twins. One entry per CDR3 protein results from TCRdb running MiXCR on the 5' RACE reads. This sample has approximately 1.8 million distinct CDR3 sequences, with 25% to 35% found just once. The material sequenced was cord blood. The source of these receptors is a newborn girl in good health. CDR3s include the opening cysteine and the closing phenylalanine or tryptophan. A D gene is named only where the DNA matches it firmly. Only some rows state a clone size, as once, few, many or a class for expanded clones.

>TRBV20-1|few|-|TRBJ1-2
CSARDPGARGGDGYTF
TGCAGTGCTAGAGATCCAGGGGCCCGGGGGGGCGATGGCTACACCTTC
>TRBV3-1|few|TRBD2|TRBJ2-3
CASSPGTSASGVTDTQYF
TGTGCCAGCAGCCCCGGGACTAGCGCATCCGGAGTTACAGATACGCAGTATTTT
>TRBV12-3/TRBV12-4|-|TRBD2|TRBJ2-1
CASIREGLDEQFF
TGTGCCAGCATACGGGAGGGTCTCGATGAGCAGTTCTTC
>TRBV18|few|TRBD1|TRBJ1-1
CASSPQGEGTEAFF
TGTGCCAGCTCACCGCAGGGGGAAGGCACTGAAGCTTTCTTT
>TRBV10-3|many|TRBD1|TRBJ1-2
CAISDQGAGYGYTF
TGTGCCATCAGTGACCAGGGGGCCGGCTATGGCTACACCTTC
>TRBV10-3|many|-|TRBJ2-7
CAISEASIYEQYF
TGTGCCATCAGTGAGGCTAGCATCTACGAGCAGTACTTC
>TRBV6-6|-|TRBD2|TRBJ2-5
CASSSWLAGAQETQYF
TGTGCCAGCAGTTCCTGGCTAGCGGGGGCCCAAGAGACCCAGTACTTC
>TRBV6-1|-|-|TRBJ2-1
CVSSEVQVRGFF
TGTGTCAGCAGTGAAGTTCAGGTTAGGGGGTTCTTC
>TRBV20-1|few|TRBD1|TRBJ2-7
CSAPPGQGTYEQYF
TGCAGTGCGCCCCCGGGACAGGGAACCTACGAGCAGTACTTC
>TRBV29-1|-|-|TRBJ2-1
CSVDKTGEQFF
TGCAGCGTTGATAAGACGGGTGAGCAGTTCTTC
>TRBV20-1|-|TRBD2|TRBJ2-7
CSAHWTSGVYNEQYF
TGCAGTGCCCACTGGACTAGCGGGGTCTACAATGAGCAGTACTTC
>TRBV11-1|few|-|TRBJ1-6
CASSLKAWKGRLGSPLHF
TGTGCCAGCAGCCTGAAAGCATGGAAGGGGAGGCTAGGATCACCCCTCCACTTT
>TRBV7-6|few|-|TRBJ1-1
CASSSLSGNTEAFF
TGTGCCAGCAGCTCTCTTTCAGGGAACACTGAAGCTTTCTTT
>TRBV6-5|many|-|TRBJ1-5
CASSRDRLNQPQHF
TGTGCCAGCAGTCGAGACAGGCTGAATCAGCCCCAGCATTTT
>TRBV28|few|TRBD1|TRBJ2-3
CASSAPGQGITDTQYF
TGTGCCAGCAGTGCCCCGGGACAGGGTATCACAGATACGCAGTATTTT
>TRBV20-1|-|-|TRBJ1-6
CSARAPEGNSPLHF
TGCAGTGCTAGAGCGCCTGAGGGCAATTCACCCCTCCACTTT
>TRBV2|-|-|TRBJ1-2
CASSEEAGRYGYGYTF
TGTGCCAGCAGTGAAGAGGCAGGGAGGTACGGCTATGGCTACACCTTC
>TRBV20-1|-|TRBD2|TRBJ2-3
CSARLAGRTTDTQYF
TGCAGTGCCCGCCTAGCGGGGCGAACTACAGATACGCAGTATTTT
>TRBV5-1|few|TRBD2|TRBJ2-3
CASSFSAAGVVADTQYF
TGCGCCAGCAGCTTCTCGGCAGCGGGAGTTGTAGCAGATACGCAGTATTTT
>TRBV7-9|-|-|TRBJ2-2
CASSLAHRELFF
TGTGCCAGCAGCTTAGCACACAGGGAGCTGTTTTTT
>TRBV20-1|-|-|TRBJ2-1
CGGVRYNEQFF
TGTGGCGGAGTACGGTACAATGAGCAGTTCTTC
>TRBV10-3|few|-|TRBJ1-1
CAISYGTTGAKNTEAFF
TGTGCCATCAGTTACGGGACGACCGGGGCTAAGAACACTGAAGCTTTCTTT
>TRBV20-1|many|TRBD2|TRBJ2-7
CSARGLAGYEQYF
TGCAGTGCTAGAGGACTAGCGGGCTACGAGCAGTACTTC
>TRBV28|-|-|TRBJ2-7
CAGSSGGWRYEQYF
TGTGCCGGCAGTTCGGGGGGCTGGCGCTACGAGCAGTACTTC
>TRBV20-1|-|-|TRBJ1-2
CSARGEGGGYGYTF
TGCAGTGCTAGGGGGGAGGGGGGTGGCTATGGCTACACCTTC
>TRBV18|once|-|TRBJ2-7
CASSPGSTGPHEQYF
TGTGCCAGCTCACCAGGATCTACGGGACCCCACGAGCAGTACTTC
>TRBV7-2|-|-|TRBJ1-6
CASSPQTEYYNSPPHF
TGTGCCAGCAGCCCCCAGACAGAATACTATAATTCACCCCCCCACTTT
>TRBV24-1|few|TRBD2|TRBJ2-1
CATGGATSLNEQFF
TGTGCCACCGGCGGGGCGACTAGCCTCAATGAGCAGTTCTTC
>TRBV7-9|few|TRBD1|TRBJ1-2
CASSLTGTGVYGYTF
TGTGCCAGCAGCCTCACCGGGACAGGGGTCTATGGCTACACCTTC
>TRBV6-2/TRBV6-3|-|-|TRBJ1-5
CASSYTHNNQPQHF
TGTGCCAGCAGTTATACCCACAACAATCAGCCCCAGCATTTT
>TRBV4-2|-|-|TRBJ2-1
CASSRDFAAEQFF
TGTGCCAGCAGCCGAGATTTTGCGGCTGAGCAGTTCTTC
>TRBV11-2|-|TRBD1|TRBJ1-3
CASRTGSGNTIYF
TGTGCCAGCCGGACAGGGTCTGGAAACACCATATATTTT
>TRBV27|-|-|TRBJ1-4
CASSLMGPNNEKLFF
TGTGCCAGCAGTTTAATGGGACCTAATAATGAAAAACTGTTTTTT
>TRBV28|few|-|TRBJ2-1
CASSSQETGPGYNEQFF
TGTGCCAGCAGTTCCCAAGAGACAGGACCGGGCTACAATGAGCAGTTCTTC
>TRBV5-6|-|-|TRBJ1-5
CASSLFKQGGNQPQHF
TGTGCCAGCAGCCTATTTAAACAGGGCGGCAATCAGCCCCAGCATTTT
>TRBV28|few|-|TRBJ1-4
CASSLTGSATNEKLFF
TGTGCCAGCAGTTTAACTGGGTCCGCAACTAATGAAAAACTGTTTTTT
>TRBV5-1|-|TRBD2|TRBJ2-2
CASSLGLAVTGELFF
TGCGCCAGCAGCTTGGGGCTAGCGGTTACCGGGGAGCTGTTTTTT
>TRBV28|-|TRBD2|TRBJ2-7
CASSSSGRRAYEQYF
TGTGCCAGCAGTTCGAGCGGGAGGCGAGCCTACGAGCAGTACTTC
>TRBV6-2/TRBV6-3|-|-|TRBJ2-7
CASSYKTRHYEQYF
TGTGCCAGCAGTTATAAAACACGTCACTACGAGCAGTACTTC
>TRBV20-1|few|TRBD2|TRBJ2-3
CSASHASGDTDTQYF
TGCAGTGCTTCCCACGCTAGCGGGGACACAGATACGCAGTATTTT
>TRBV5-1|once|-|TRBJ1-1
CASSLATSLNTEAFF
TGCGCCAGCAGCTTGGCGACGTCTTTGAACACTGAAGCTTTCTTT
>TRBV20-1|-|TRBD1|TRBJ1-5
CSALTGSSNQPQHF
TGCAGTGCGTTGACAGGGTCTAGCAATCAGCCCCAGCATTTT
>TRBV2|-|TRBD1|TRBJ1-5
CASTRGSALNQPQHF
TGTGCCAGCACCAGGGGGTCCGCTCTCAATCAGCCCCAGCATTTT
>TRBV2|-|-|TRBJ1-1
CASSEGARWNTEAFF
TGTGCCAGCAGTGAAGGGGCAAGGTGGAACACTGAAGCTTTCTTT
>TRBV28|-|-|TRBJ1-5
CASSFGGHSNQPQHF
TGTGCCAGCAGTTTTGGGGGACATAGCAATCAGCCCCAGCATTTT
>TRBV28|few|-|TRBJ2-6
CASSPPIGANVLTF
TGTGCCAGCAGTCCCCCCATTGGGGCCAACGTCCTGACTTTC
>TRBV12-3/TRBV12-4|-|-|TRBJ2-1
CASSLALHGTSDEQFF
TGTGCCAGCAGTTTAGCGCTTCACGGGACTTCAGATGAGCAGTTCTTC
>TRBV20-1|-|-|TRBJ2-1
CSAKAPVVVSYNEQFF
TGCAGTGCCAAGGCCCCGGTTGTTGTATCCTACAATGAGCAGTTCTTC
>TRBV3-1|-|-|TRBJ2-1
CASSQAKEQFF
TGTGCCAGCAGCCAAGCAAAGGAGCAGTTCTTC
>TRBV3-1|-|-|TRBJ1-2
CASSLMLGNGYGYTF
TGTGCCAGCAGCCTGATGCTGGGTAATGGCTATGGCTACACCTTC
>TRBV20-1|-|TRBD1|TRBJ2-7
CSASVRTGSYEQYF
TGCAGTGCTAGCGTCCGGACAGGCTCCTACGAGCAGTACTTC
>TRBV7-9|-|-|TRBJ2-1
CASSLERVGAPYNEQFF
TGTGCCAGCAGCTTAGAGAGGGTGGGGGCCCCCTACAATGAGCAGTTCTTC
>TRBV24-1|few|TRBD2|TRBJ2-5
CATSDRPGLAGEEETQYF
TGTGCCACCAGTGATCGTCCGGGACTAGCGGGAGAAGAGGAGACCCAGTACTTC
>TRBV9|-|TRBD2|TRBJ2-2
CASSRASGSPGELFF
TGTGCCAGCAGCAGGGCTAGCGGGAGTCCCGGGGAGCTGTTTTTT
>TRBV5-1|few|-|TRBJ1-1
CASSQGGGPNTEAFF
TGCGCCAGCAGCCAGGGCGGGGGACCGAACACTGAAGCTTTCTTT
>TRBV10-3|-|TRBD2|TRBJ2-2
CAISGLAGRVLTGELFF
TGTGCCATCAGTGGACTAGCCGGGAGGGTCCTAACCGGGGAGCTGTTTTTT
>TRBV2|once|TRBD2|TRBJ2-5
CASSEEVAGRGEQYF
TGTGCCAGCAGTGAAGAGGTAGCGGGGAGGGGAGAGCAGTACTTC